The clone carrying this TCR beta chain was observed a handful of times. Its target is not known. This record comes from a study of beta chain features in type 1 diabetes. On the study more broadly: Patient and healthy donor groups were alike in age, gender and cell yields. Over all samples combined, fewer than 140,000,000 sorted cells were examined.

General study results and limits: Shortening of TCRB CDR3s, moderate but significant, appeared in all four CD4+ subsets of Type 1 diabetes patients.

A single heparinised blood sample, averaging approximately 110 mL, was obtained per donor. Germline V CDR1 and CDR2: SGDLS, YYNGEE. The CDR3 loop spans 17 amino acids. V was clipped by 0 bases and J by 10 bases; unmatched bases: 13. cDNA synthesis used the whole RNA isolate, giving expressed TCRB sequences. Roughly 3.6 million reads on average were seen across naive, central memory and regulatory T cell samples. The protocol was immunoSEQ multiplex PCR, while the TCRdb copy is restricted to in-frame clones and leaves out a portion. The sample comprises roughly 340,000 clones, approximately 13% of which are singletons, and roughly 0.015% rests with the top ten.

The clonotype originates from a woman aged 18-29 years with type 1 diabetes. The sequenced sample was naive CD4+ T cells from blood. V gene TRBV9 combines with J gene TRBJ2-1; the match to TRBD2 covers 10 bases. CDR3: CASSVAPSVAGGYEQFF. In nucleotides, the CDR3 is TGTGCCAGCAGCGTAGCCCCCTCGGTAGCGGGAGGCTACGAGCAGTTCTTC.